The rows below give T cell receptor beta chains drawn from one sample of a study of cytomegalovirus exposure and HLA in healthy donors. Measured with immunoSEQ multiplex PCR; TCRdb has only the in-frame clones, and not every one. The sample yields roughly 150,000 clones, 80% seen once. Sequencing was carried out using PBMCs. Receptors were obtained from a female donor in good health and CMV-seronegative. The CDR3 runs from the conserved cysteine through the conserved F or W. The listing skips clone size in some rows; elsewhere it reads once, few, many or a size class.

.	TRBJ2-5	TRBV28	CASNEGGLQETQYF
.	TRBJ1-1	TRBV27	CASSPEGAGTEAFF
.	TRBJ1-1	TRBV5-6	CASSLARGGKGAEAFF
.	TRBJ2-1	TRBV7-7	CASSLNPPHGRANNEQFF
.	TRBJ1-2	TRBV6-1	CASSELPQGDYGYTF
.	TRBJ2-1	TRBV7-9	CASSLGQLYNEQFF
.	TRBJ2-5	TRBV5-1	CASSIGTVETQYF
.	TRBJ2-7	TRBV5-1	CASSLTLDREQYF
.	TRBJ2-1	TRBV6-1	CASSDGGRLIEQFF
.	TRBJ2-7	TRBV5-4	CASRASGSSNEQYF
.	TRBJ2-3	TRBV9	CASSVAVDTQYF
.	TRBJ1-2	TRBV11-2	CASSLRQGAGGYTF
.	TRBJ1-2	TRBV6-5	CASGKGDYGYTF
.	TRBJ2-7	TRBV7-3	CASSLVVLVSYEQYF
.	TRBJ1-4	TRBV5-6	CASSLAGTGVYYNEKLFF
.	TRBJ2-1	TRBV5-6	CASRGPGGNEQFF
.	TRBJ1-1	TRBV19	CASRIEGGDTEAFF
.	TRBJ2-3	TRBV9	CASSPLAGVSDTQYF
.	TRBJ1-2	TRBV29-1	CSVAGVGYGYTF
.	TRBJ2-7	TRBV4-1	CASSQYPGQGLTYEQYF
.	TRBJ1-4	TRBV2	CASSGTGPIVKLFF
once	TRBJ2-1	TRBV4-1	CASTSLKLNEQFF
.	TRBJ2-1	TRBV5-1	CASIGTSGRNNEQFF
.	TRBJ2-1	TRBV7-2	CASSSTGGEQFF
.	TRBJ2-7	TRBV29-1	CSVGGLAEGTYEQYF
.	TRBJ1-2	TRBV14	CASSRDRTGPSGYTF
.	TRBJ1-5	TRBV27	CASSPGQVHPPQHF
.	TRBJ2-7	TRBV28	CASSSQGDEQYF
.	TRBJ2-3	TRBV4-2	CASSLRQASTDTQYF
.	TRBJ2-3	TRBV29-1	CSVEEGGSLDTQYF
.	TRBJ1-2	TRBV30	CAWGQGTGDGYTF
.	TRBJ1-4	TRBV29-1	CSANRGTDEKLFF
.	TRBJ2-7	TRBV5-3	CARSLVGNGTGYEQYF
.	TRBJ2-3	TRBV30	CAWGKGLAGGTDTQYF
few	TRBJ2-2	TRBV4-2	CASSQDETFPGLSGGTGELFF
.	TRBJ1-3	TRBV9	CASSVGTLAGNTIYF
few	TRBJ2-2	TRBV6-5	CASSLGLVTGELFF
.	TRBJ2-7	TRBV28	CASSLGQGPHEQYF
once	TRBJ1-2	TRBV29-1	CSVGGNHYGYTF
few	TRBJ1-1	TRBV7-8	CASSLATGQLNTEAFF
.	TRBJ2-7	TRBV13	CASSSTSGMDEQYF
.	TRBJ2-1	TRBV7-6	CASSLATRRYNEQFF
once	TRBJ2-1	TRBV19	CASSTGTLYNEQFF
.	TRBJ2-1	TRBV28	CASSRKRVEQFF
.	TRBJ2-5	TRBV27	CASSLAGIQETQYF
.	TRBJ2-7	TRBV7-7	CASSPGQGYEQYF
.	TRBJ2-3	TRBV29-1	CSVEYLAGGYGTDTQYF
.	TRBJ2-7	TRBV28	CASSAIAGTGSYEQYF
.	TRBJ2-7	TRBV6-1	CASFGGLGIYEQYF
.	TRBJ2-7	TRBV5-1	CASSLGPGQGAYEQYF
.	TRBJ2-7	TRBV19	CASSPEGRPSYEQYF
.	TRBJ2-7	TRBV5-1	CASRLTSGRVHIDYEQYF
.	TRBJ2-2	TRBV27	CATSFADTGELFF
.	TRBJ2-7	TRBV6-1	CASFTLAGGAYEQYF
.	TRBJ2-7	TRBV11-1	CASSLTTTYEQYF
.	TRBJ1-2	TRBV9	CASSPGDRQNYGYTF
.	TRBJ2-2	TRBV6-4	CASSDSWESGELFF